The source of this T cell receptor beta chain is a study of T cell responses to AZD1222 COVID-19 vaccine. Study-level points and caveats: In the spike-specific TCR repertoire, nearly half reportedly target unmutated variant regions. Two doses of AZD1222 preceded a rise in Spike-specific TCR breadth and depth.

Turning to this clone: The antigen is unknown.

Germline CDR1 is GTSNPN and CDR2 is SVGIG (reference sequence). The CDR3 extends over 14 amino acids. V gave up 4 bases and J gave up 1 base, with 14 bases separating them. Sequenced by immunoSEQ multiplex PCR; TCRdb stores in-frame clones only, minus some. Of tens of thousands of clones in the sample, roughly four fifths are singletons; the top ten hold about 27%. The starting material was peripheral blood, obtained 28 days after the second AZD1222 dose. The clonotype was recovered from an adult who received the AZD1222 COVID-19 vaccine. This chain links TRBV30 with TRBJ2-7; the D gene is possibly TRBD1 (6 bases). The CDR3 bases are TGTGCCTGGACCCACTGGGGGCAGTCCTACGAGCAGTACTTC. This encodes CAWTHWGQSYEQYF.